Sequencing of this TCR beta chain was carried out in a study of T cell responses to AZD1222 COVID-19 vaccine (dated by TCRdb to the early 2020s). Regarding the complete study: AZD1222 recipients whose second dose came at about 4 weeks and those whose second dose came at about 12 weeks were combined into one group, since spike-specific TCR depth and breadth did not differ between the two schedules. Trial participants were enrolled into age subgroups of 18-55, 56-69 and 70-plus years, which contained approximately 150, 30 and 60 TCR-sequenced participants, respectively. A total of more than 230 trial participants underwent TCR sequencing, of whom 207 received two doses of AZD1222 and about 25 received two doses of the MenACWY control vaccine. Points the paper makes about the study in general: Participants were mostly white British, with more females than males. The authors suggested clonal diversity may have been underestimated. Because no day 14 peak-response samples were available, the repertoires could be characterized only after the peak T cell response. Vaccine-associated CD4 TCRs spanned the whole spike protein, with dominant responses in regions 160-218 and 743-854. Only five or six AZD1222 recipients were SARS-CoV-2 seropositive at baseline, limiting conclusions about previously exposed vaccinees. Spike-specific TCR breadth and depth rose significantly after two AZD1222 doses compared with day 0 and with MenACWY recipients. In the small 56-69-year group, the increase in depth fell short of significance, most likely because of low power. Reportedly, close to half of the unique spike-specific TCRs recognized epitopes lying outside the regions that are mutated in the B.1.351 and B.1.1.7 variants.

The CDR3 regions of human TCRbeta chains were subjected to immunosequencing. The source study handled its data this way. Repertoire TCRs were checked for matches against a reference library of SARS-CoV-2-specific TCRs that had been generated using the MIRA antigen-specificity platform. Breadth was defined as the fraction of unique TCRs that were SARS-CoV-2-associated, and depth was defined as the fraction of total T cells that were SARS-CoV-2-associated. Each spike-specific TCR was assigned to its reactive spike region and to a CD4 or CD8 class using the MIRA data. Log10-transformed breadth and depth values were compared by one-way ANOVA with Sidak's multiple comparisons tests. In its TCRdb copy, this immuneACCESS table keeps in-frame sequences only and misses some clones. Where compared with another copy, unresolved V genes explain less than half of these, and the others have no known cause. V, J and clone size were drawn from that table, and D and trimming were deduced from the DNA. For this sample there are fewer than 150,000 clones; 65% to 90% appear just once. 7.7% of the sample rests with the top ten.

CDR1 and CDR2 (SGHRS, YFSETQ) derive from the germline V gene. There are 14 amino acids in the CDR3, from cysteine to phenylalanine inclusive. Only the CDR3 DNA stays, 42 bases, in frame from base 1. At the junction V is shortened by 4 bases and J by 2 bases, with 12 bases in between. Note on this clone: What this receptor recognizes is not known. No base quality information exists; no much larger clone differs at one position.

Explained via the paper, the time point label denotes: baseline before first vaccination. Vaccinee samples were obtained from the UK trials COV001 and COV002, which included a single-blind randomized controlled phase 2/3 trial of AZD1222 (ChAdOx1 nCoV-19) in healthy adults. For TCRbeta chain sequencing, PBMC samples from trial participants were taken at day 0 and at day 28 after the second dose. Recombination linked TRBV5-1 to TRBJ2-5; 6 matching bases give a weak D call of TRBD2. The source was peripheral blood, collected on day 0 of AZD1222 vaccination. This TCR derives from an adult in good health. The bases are TGCGCCAGCAGCGCGGGACGGCTACAAGAGACCCAGTACTTC. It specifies CASSAGRLQETQYF. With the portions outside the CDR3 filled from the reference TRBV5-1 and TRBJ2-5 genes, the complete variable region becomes KAGVTQTPRYLIKTRGQQVTLSCSPISGHRSVSWYQQTPGQGLQFLFEYFSETQRNKGNFPGRFSGRQFSNSRSEMNVSTLELGDSALYLCASSAGRLQETQYFGPGTRLLVL.